The entry below gives a single T cell receptor beta chain sequence along with its context. Other nucleotide sequences in the sample specify the same CDR3. This CDR3 contains 14 residues. Germline values: CDR1 SGDLS, CDR2 YYNGEE. V lost 0 bases and J lost 1, with 4 bases in between. cDNA reverse transcribed from extracted RNA served as the sequencing template. Assay: immunoSEQ multiplex PCR; the TCRdb copy retains only in-frame clones and omits some. The sample carries 160,000 or so clones, more than 45% recorded once. The data were obtained in a study of CD8+ T cells in alopecia areata. The specimen comprised CD8+ T cells sorted from blood, sampled at week 0. The receptor was derived from a human donor with alopecia areata. V is TRBV9 and J is TRBJ2-2; unclear D gene. The CDR3 here is CASSVVQNTGELFF. The CDR3 coding sequence is TGTGCCAGCAGCGTAGTGCAGAACACCGGGGAGCTGTTTTTT.